The source of this T cell receptor (beta chain) is a study of T cells in Graves' hyperthyroidism and ophthalmopathy. The overall study: Upon initial diagnosis and before any treatment, peripheral blood was collected.

Using RNA transcripts as the source, TCR beta CDR3 regions were amplified. First-round RT-PCR with HTBI primers amplified the TCR CDR3 region. TCRdb itself ran the multiplex PCR reads through MiXCR, one entry per CDR3 protein. The sample shows about 180,000 distinct CDR3 sequences, over 8% of them seen only once. This clonotype showed up many times. Its target is not known. The germline gives CDR1 SNHLY, CDR2 FYNNEI. The germline V and J ends were trimmed by 4 bases and 10 bases, with 14 bases remaining between them. The CDR3 contains 14 residues. Regarding the study as a whole: The blood repertoire included most of the expanded thyroid clonotypes above 0.001. Ophthalmopathy onset followed model prediction by a median about six months.

Subjects aged 18 to 65 presented with newly diagnosed hyperthyroidism of less than 2 months' duration. This clonotype originated in a woman aged 18-29 years with Graves' hyperthyroidism that later progressed to Graves' ophthalmopathy. This chain uses TRBV2 with TRBJ1-6, with D perhaps TRBD1 (6 bases). Specimen: blood. For the CDR3, the DNA is TGTGCCAGCAGTGTTTGGGAGGGGGAGTCACCCCTCCACTTT. It encodes CASSVWEGESPLHF.